The 8 T cell receptor beta chains in this list originate from one sample, sequenced in a study of liver allograft versus peripheral blood T cells. Study as a whole: Recipients' peripheral blood served as the comparator for T cell receptor repertoires in transplanted livers.

TCRdb re-derived calls from the reads in MiXCR, one entry per CDR3 protein. The table lists fewer than 2,000 distinct CDR3 sequences, about 15% of them singletons. These TCRs come from a human patient who had a liver transplant. Some T cells may trace back to the graft donor.

About this clonotype itself: Since a far larger clone is one base different, this is likely a read error. Because the CDR3 is missing its conserved closing phenylalanine or tryptophan, this is likely a read error. This sequence joins TRBV6-1 and TRBJ1-3, with a weak D call TRBD1 (5 bases). The CDR3 is made up of 15 amino acids. Germline V gene sequence: CDR1 MNHNS, CDR2 SASEGT. V was cut by 5 bases and J by 0 bases, with 11 bases left in between. The CDR3 nucleotides are TGTGCCAGCAGTACGGAGGGGAACTCTGGAAACACCATATATCTT. Encoded protein: CASSTEGNSGNTIYL.

This clonotype is large in the sample. V and J are TRBV18 and TRBJ1-6, with D hard to call. Germline V gene data show CDR1 as KGHSH and CDR2 as LQKENI. This CDR3 contains 14 residues. The V end lost 3 bases, the J end lost 8 bases, and 11 bases lay between the germline ends. The CDR3 coding sequence is TGTGCCAGCTCACCCTCGGGGTCCGATTCACCCCTCCACTTT. Translating it yields CASSPSGSDSPLHF.

By share, this clonotype counts as medium-sized. The J gene is TRBJ2-5, the V gene TRBV24-1, with 8 bases aligning to TRBD2. V gave up 3 bases and J gave up 3 bases; unmatched junction bases: 2. The germline CDR1 and CDR2 sequences are KGHDR and SFDVKD. The CDR3 loop spans 14 amino acids. Here the CDR3 reads CATSDRGGEETQYF. The CDR3 region has the DNA TGTGCCACCAGTGATCGGGGGGGCGAAGAGACCCAGTACTTC.

This clonotype ranks as medium-sized. J is TRBJ2-2 and V is TRBV7-9; TRBD1 aligns across 9 bases. The CDR3 contains 17 residues. Unmatched junction bases numbered 8, after V lost 2 bases and J lost 4 bases. The germline gives CDR1 SEHNR, CDR2 FQNEAQ (reference sequence). CDR3 DNA sequence: TGTGCCAGCAGCTTACGTGGACAGGGGTTCACCACCGGGGAGCTGTTTTTT. This encodes CASSLRGQGFTTGELFF.

This clonotype is medium-sized (0.01 to 0.1%) within its sample. Here the CDR3 reads CASSLAGTGLGSGNTIYF. CDR3 DNA sequence: TGTGCCAGCAGCTTGGCTGGGACAGGGCTAGGCTCTGGAAACACCATATATTTT. The V call is TRBV5-6, the J call TRBJ1-3, with 9 bases matching TRBD1. The CDR3 covers 18 residues. Trimming took 0 bases from V and 0 from J; bases not matched to a gene: 7. Germline CDR1 and CDR2: SGHDT and YYEEEE.

By its share, this clonotype is large (0.1 to 1%). The chain recombines TRBV27 with TRBJ1-5; D is undetermined. Looked up from germline, CDR1 is MNHEY and CDR2 is SMNVEV (reference sequence). The CDR3 has 14 residues. The ends were cut back, 5 bases at V and 0 bases at J, with 8 bases in the middle. CDR3 sequence reads: CASSPVSSNQPQHF. CDR3 nucleotides: TGTGCCAGCAGTCCGGTCAGTAGCAATCAGCCCCAGCATTTT.

By share of the sample, this clonotype is medium-sized (0.01 to 0.1%). The chain combines TRBV3-1 with TRBJ2-1; 9 bases align to TRBD2. The germline CDR1 and CDR2 sequences are LGHDT and YNNKEL (reference sequence). Unmatched junction bases numbered 15, after V lost 2 bases and J lost 10 bases. The CDR3 totals 17 residues. CDR3 sequence (DNA): TGTGCCAGCAGCCAACGGAGACTAGCGGACCAAGACGTCGAGCAGTTCTTC. Translated, it gives CASSQRRLADQDVEQFF.

Concerning this clonotype itself: A read error may account for a junction end that differs from germline. The rearrangement links TRBV5-6 to TRBJ2-7, with D perhaps matching TRBD1 (6 bases). Germline values: CDR1 SGHDT, CDR2 YYEEEE. This CDR3 has 15 amino acids. The CDR3 bases are TGTGCAAGCAGCTTGGTAGGCCAGGGGCCCTCGGAGCAGTACTTC. Protein: CASSLVGQGPSEQYF. The full variable domain, completed using reference TRBV5-6 and TRBJ2-7, is DAGVTQSPTHLIKTRGQQVTLRCSPKSGHDTVSWYQQALGQGPQFIFQYYEEEERQRGNFPDRFSGHQFPNYSSELNVNALLLGDSALYLCASSLVGQGPSEQYFGPGTRLTVT.